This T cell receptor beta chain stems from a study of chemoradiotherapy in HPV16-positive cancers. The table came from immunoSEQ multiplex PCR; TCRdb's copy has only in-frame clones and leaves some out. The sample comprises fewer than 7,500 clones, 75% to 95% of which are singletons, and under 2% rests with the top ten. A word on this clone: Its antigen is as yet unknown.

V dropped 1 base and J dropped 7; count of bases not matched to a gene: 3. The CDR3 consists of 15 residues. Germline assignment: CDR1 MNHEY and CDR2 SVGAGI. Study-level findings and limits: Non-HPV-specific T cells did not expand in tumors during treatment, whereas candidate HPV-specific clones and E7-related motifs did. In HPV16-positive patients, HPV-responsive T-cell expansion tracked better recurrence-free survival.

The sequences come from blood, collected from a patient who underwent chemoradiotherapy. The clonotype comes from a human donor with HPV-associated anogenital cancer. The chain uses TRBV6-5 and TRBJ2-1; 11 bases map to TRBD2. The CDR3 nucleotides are TGTGCCAGCAGTTACTTAGCGGGGGGGCGGAATGAGCAGTTCTTC. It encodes CASSYLAGGRNEQFF.